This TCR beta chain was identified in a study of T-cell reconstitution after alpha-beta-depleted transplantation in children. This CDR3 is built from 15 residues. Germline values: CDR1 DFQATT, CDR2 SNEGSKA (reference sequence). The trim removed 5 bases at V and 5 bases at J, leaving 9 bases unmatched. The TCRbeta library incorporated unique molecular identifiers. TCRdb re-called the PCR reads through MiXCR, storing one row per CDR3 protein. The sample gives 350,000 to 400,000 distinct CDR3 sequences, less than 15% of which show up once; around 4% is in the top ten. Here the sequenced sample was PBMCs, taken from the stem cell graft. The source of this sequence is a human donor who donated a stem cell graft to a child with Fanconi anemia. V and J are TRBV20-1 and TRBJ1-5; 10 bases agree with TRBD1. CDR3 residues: CSASTGDRGHQPQHF. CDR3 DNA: TGCAGTGCTTCCACTGGGGACAGGGGCCATCAGCCCCAGCATTTT.